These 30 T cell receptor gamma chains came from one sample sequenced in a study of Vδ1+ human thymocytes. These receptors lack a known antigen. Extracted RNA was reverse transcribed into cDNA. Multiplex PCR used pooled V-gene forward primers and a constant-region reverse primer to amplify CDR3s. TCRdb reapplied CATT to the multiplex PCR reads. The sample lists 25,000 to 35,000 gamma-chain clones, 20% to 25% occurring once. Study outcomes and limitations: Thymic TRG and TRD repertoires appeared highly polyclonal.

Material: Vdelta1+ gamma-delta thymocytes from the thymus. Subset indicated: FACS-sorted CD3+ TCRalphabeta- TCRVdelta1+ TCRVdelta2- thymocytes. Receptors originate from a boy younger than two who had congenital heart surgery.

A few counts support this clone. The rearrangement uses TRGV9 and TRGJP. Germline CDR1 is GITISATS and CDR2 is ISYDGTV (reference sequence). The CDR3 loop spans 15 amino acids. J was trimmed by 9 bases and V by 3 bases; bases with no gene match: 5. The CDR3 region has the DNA TGTGCCTTGTGGGAGCCCCGGTTGGGCAAAAAAATCAAGGTATTT. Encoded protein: CALWEPRLGKKIKVF.

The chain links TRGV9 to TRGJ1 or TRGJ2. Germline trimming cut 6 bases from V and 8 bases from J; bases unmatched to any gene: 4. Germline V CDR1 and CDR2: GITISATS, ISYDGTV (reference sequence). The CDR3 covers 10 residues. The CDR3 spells CALWTDKKLF. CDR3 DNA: TGTGCCTTGTGGACGGATAAGAAACTCTTT.

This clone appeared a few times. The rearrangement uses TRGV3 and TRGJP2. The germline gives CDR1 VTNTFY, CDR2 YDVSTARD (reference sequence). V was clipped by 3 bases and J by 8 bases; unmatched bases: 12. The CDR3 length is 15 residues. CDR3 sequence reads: CATWDGPLWDWIKTF. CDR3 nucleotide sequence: TGTGCCACCTGGGACGGACCGCTTTGGGATTGGATCAAGACGTTT.

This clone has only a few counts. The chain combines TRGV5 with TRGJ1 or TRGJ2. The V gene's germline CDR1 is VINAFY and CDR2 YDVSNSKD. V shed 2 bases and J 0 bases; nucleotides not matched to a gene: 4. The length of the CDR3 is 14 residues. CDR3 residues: CATWDTGNYYKKLF. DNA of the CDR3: TGTGCCACCTGGGACACTGGGAATTATTATAAGAAACTCTTT.

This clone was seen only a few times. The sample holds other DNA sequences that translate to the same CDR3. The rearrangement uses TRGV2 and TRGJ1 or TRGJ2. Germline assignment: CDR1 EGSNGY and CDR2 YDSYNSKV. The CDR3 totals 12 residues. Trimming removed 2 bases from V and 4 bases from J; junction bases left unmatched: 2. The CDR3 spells CATWDVYYKKLF. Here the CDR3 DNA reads TGTGCCACCTGGGACGTCTATTATAAGAAACTCTTT.

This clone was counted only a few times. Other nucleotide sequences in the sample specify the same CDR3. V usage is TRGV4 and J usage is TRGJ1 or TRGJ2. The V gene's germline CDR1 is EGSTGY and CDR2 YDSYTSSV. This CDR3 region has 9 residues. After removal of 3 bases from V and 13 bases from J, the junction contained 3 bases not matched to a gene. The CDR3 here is CATWDFKLF. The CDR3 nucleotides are TGTGCCACCTGGGATTTCAAACTCTTT.

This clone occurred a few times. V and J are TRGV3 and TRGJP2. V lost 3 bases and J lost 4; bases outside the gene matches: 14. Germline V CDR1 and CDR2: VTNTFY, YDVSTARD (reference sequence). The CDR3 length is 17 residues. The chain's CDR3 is CATWDGMVFPSDWIKTF. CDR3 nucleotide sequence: TGTGCCACCTGGGACGGGATGGTCTTTCCTAGTGATTGGATCAAGACGTTT.

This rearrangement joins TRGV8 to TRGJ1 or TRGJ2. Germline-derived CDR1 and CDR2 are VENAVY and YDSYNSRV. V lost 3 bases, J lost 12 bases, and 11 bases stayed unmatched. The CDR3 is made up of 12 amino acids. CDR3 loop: CATWDVNRVKLF. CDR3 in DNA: TGTGCCACCTGGGATGTTAATCGAGTGAAACTCTTT.

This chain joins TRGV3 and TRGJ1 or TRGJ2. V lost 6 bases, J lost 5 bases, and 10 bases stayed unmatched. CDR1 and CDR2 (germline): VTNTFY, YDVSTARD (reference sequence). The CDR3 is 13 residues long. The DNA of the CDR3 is TGTGCCACCTGGAGCGGGCCCAATTATAAGAAACTCTTT. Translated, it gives CATWSGPNYKKLF.

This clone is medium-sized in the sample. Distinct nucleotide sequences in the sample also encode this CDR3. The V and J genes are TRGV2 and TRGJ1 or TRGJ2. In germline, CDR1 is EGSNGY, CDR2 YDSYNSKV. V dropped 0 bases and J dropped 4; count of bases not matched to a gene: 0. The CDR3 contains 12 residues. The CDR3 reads CATWDGYYKKLF. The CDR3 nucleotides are TGTGCCACCTGGGACGGGTATTATAAGAAACTCTTT.

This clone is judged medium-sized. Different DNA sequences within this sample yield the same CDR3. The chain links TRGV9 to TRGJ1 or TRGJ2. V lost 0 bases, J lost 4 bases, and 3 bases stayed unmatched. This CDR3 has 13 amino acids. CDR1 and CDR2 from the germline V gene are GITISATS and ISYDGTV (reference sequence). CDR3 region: CALWEVRYYKKLF. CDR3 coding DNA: TGTGCCTTGTGGGAGGTGCGGTATTATAAGAAACTCTTT.

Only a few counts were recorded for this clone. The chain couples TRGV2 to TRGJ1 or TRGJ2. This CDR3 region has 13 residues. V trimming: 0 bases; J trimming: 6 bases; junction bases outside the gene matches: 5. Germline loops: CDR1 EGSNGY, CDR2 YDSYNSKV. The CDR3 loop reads CATWDGWGYKKLF. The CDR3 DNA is TGTGCCACCTGGGACGGGTGGGGTTATAAGAAACTCTTT.

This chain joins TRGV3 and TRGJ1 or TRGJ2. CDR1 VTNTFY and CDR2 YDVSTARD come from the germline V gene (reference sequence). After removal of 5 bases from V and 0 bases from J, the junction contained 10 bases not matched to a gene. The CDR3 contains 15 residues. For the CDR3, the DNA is TGTGCCACCTGGGGGACCTTCTTGAATTATTATAAGAAACTCTTT. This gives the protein CATWGTFLNYYKKLF.

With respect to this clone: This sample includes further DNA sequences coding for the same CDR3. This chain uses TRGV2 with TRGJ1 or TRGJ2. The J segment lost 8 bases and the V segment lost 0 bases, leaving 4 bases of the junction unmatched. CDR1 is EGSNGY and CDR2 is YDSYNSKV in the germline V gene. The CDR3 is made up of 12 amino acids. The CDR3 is CATWDGIDKKLF. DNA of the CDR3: TGTGCCACCTGGGACGGGATTGATAAGAAACTCTTT.

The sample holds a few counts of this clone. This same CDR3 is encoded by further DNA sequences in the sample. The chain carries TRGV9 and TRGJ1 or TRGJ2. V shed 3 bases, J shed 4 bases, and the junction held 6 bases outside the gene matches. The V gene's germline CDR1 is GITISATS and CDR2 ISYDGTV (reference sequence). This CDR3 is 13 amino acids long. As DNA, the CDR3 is TGTGCCTTGTGGGAGATCCCGTATTATAAGAAACTCTTT. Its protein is CALWEIPYYKKLF.

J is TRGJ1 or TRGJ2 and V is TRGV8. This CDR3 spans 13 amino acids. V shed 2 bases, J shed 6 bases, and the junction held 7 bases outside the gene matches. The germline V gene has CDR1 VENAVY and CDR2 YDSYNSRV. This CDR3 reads CATWDTVVYKKLF. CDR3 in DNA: TGTGCCACCTGGGATACTGTTGTTTATAAGAAACTCTTT.

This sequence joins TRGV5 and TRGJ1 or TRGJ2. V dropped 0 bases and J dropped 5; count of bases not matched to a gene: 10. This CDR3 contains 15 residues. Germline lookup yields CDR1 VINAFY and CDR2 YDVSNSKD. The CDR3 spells CATWDRPGENYKKLF. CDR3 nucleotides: TGTGCCACCTGGGACAGGCCGGGGGAAAATTATAAGAAACTCTTT.

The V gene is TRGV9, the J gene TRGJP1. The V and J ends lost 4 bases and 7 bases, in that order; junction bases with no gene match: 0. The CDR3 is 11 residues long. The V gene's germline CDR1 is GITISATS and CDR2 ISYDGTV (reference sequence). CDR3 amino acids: CALWDGWFKIF. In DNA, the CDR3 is TGTGCCTTGTGGGATGGTTGGTTCAAGATATTT.

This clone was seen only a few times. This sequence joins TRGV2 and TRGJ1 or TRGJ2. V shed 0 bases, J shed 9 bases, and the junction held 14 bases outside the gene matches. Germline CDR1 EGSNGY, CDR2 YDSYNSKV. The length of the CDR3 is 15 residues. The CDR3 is CATWDGPSALCKKLF. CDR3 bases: TGTGCCACCTGGGACGGGCCCTCTGCACTCTGTAAGAAACTCTTT.

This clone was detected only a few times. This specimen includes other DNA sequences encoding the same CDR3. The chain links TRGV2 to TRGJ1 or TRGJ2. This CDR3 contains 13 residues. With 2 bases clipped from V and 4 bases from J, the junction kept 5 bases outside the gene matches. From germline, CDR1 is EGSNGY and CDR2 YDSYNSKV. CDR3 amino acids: CATWDAGYYKKLF. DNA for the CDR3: TGTGCCACCTGGGACGCAGGATATTATAAGAAACTCTTT.

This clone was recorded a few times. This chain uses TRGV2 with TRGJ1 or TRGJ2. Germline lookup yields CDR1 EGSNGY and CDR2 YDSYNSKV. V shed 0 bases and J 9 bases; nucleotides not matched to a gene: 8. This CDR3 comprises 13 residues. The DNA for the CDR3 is TGTGCCACCTGGGACGGGCTAGATTGTAAGAAACTCTTT. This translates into CATWDGLDCKKLF.

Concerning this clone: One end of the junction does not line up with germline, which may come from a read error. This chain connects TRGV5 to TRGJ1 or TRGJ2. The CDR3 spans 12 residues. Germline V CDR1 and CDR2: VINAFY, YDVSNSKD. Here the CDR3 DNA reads TGTGCCACCCGGGACGCCAACAATAAGAAACTCTTT. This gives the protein CATRDANNKKLF.

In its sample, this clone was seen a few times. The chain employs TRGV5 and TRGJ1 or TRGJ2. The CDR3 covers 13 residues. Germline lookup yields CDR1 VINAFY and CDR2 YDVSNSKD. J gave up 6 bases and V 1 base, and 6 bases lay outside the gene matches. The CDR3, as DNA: TGTGCCACCTGGGACAGAGGGCCTTATAAGAAACTCTTT. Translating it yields CATWDRGPYKKLF.

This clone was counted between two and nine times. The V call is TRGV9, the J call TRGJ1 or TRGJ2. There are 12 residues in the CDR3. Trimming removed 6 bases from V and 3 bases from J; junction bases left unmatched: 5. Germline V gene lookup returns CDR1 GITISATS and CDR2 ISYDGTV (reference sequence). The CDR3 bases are TGTGCCTTGTGGCTATTTTATTATAAGAAACTCTTT. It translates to CALWLFYYKKLF.

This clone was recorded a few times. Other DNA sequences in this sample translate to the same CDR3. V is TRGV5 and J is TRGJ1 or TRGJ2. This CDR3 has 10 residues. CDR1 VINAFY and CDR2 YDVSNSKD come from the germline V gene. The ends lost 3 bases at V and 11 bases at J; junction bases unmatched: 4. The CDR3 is CATWDPEKLF. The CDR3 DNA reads TGTGCCACCTGGGACCCCGAGAAACTCTTT.

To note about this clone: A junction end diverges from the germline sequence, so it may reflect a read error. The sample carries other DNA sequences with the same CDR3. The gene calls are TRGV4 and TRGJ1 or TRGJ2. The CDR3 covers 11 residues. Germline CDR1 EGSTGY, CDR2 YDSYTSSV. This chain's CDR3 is CATWDGPTKLF. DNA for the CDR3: TGTGCTACCTGGGATGGGCCGACGAAACTCTTT.

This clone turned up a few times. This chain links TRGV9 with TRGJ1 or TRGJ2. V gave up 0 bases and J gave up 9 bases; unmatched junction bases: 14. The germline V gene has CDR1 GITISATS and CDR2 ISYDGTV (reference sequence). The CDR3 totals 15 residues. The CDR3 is CALWEVQPWGFKKLF. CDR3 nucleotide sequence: TGTGCCTTGTGGGAGGTGCAGCCTTGGGGGTTTAAGAAACTCTTT.

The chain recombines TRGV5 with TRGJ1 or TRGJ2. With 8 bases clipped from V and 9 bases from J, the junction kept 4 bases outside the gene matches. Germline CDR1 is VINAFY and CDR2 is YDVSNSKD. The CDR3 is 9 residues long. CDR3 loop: CATFLKKLF. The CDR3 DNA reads TGTGCCACCTTTCTTAAGAAACTCTTT.

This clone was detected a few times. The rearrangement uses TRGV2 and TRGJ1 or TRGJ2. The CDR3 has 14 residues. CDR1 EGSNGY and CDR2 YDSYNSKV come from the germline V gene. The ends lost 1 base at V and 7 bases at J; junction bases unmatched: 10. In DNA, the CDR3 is TGTGCCACCTGGGACGGAAAAGTAGAATATAAGAAACTCTTT. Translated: CATWDGKVEYKKLF.

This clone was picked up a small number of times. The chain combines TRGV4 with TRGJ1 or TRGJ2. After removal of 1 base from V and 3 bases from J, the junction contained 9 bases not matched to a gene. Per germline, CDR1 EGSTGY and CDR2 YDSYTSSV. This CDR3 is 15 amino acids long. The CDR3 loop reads CATWDGYSLYYKKLF. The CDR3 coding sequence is TGTGCCACCTGGGATGGATACTCCCTTTATTATAAGAAACTCTTT.